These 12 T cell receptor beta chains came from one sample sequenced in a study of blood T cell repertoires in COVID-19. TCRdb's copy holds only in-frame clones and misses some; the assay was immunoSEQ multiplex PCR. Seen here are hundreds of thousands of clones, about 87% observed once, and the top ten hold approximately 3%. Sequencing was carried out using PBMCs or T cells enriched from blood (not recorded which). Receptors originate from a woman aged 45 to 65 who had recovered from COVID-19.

This chain's CDR3 is CASTIAGVNEQFF. CDR3 nucleotides: TGTGCCAGCACCATAGCGGGAGTAAATGAGCAGTTCTTC. The V gene is TRBV12-3 or TRBV12-4, the J gene TRBJ2-1; 9 bases match TRBD2. V shed 7 bases, J shed 7 bases, and the junction held 5 bases outside the gene matches. The CDR3 totals 13 residues.

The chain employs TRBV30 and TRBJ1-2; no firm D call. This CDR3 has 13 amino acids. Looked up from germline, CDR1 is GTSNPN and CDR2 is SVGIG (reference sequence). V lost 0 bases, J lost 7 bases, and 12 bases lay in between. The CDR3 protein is CAWSVGLEGGYTF. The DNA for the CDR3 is TGTGCCTGGAGTGTAGGTCTAGAGGGTGGCTACACCTTC.

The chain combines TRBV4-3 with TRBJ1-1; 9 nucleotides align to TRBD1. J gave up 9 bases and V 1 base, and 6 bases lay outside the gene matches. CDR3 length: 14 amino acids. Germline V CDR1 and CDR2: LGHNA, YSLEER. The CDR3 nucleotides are TGCGCCAGCAGCCAAGCACAGGGGGCAAGTAAAGCTTTCTTT. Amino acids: CASSQAQGASKAFF.

In DNA form, the CDR3 reads TGCAGTGCTAGTGACCCTAGCGGGAGAACAGATACGCAGTATTTT. It yields the protein CSASDPSGRTDTQYF. The chain is built from TRBV20-1 and TRBJ2-3, with 10 bases fitting TRBD2. The CDR3 is 15 residues long. V lost 3 bases, J lost 3 bases, and 6 bases stayed unmatched. CDR1 is DFQATT, CDR2 SNEGSKA, per germline (reference sequence).

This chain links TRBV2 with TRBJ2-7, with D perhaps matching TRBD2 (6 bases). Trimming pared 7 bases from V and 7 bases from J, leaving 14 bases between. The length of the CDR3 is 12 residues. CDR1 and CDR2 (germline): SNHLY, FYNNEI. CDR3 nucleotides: TGTGCCAGCACTACCCGTCGGGGGGAGCAGTACTTC. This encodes CASTTRRGEQYF. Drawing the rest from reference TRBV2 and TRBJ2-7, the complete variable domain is EPEVTQTPSHQVTQMGQEVILRCVPISNHLYFYWYRQILGQKVEFLVSFYNNEISEKSEIFDDQFSVERPDGSNFTLKIRSTKLEDSAMYFCASTTRRGEQYFGPGTRLTVT.

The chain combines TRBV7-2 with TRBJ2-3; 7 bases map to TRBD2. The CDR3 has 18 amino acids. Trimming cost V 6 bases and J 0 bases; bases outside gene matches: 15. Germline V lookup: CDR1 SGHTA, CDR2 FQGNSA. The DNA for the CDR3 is TGTGCCAGCAGAGGAACGGGCCGCGGGAGAGCTAGCACAGATACGCAGTATTTT. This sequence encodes CASRGTGRGRASTDTQYF.

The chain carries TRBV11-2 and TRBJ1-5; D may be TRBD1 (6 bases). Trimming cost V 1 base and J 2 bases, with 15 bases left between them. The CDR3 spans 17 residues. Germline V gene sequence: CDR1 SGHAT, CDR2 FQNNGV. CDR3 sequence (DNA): TGTGCCAGCAGCTTAGCGTCAGGGGCTATACGCAATCAGCCCCAGCATTTT. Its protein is CASSLASGAIRNQPQHF.

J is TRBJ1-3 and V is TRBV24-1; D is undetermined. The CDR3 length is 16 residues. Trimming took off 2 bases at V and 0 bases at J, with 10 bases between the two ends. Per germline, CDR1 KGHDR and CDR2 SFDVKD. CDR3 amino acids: CATSDWARRSGNTIYF. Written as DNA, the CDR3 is TGTGCCACCAGTGATTGGGCCCGTCGCTCTGGAAACACCATATATTTT.

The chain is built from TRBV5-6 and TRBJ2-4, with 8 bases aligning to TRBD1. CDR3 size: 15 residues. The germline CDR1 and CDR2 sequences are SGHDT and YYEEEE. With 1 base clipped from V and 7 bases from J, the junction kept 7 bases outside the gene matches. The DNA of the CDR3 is TGTGCCAGCAGCTTGAGTGGGACAGGTGGGAACATTCAGTACTTC. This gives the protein CASSLSGTGGNIQYF.

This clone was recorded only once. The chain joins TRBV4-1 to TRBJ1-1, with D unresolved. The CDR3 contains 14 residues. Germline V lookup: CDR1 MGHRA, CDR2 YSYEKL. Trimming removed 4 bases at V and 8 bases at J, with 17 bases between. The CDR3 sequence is CASSLPGLRGEAFF. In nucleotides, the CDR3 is TGCGCCAGCAGCCTACCGGGTCTTCGAGGGGAAGCTTTCTTT.

This chain's CDR3 is CASSLNRGSSGSPLHF. In DNA form, the CDR3 reads TGTGCCAGCAGCTTAAACAGGGGTAGTTCCGGTTCACCCCTCCACTTT. The chain has TRBV11-2 and TRBJ1-6, with 7 bases matching TRBD1. From germline, CDR1 is SGHAT and CDR2 FQNNGV. Trimming at V came to 2 bases and at J to 9 bases, leaving 10 bases not matched to a gene. CDR3 length equals 16 residues.

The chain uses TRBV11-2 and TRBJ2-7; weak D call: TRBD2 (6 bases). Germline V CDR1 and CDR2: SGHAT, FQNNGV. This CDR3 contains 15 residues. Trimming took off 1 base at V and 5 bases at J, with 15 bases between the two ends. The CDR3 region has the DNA TGTGCCAGCAGCTTAGTGGACGGGAGTAGCAACGAGCAGTACTTC. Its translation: CASSLVDGSSNEQYF.